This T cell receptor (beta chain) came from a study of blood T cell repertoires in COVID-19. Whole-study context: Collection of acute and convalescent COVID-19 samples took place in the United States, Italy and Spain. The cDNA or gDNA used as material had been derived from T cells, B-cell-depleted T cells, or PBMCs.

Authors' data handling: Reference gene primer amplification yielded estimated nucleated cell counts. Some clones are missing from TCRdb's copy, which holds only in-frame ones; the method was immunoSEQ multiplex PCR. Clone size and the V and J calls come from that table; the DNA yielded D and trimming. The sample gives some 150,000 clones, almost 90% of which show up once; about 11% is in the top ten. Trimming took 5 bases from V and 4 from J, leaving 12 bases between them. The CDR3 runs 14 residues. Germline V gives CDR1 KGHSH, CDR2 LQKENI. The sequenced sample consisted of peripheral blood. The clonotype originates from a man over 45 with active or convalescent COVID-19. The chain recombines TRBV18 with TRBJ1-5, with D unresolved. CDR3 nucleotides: TGTGCCAGCTCATCCACCCGGGGAAATCAGCCCCAGCATTTT. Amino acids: CASSSTRGNQPQHF.